Here is one T cell receptor beta chain with its context. Its antigen is unknown. These data belong to a study of early T cells in non-severe SARS-CoV-2 infection. Study context: Bulk RNA isolated from unsorted whole blood underwent sequencing; chains were not paired.

Findings and limits, study-wide: Private and CD4 specificities were missed by VDJdb matching, skewed to anti-spike CD8.

Unique molecular identifiers were affixed to single, distinct cDNA molecules. TCRdb re-called the 5' RACE reads through MiXCR, storing one row per CDR3 protein. The table has some 45,000 distinct CDR3 sequences, under 9.5% seen once. The CDR3 runs 14 residues. CDR1 is SGHRS and CDR2 is YFSETQ in the germline V gene. Trimming took off 4 bases at V and 1 base at J, with 10 bases between the two ends. The TCR originated in an adult who was a healthcare worker with PCR-confirmed SARS-CoV-2 infection or an uninfected control (not recorded which). The material sequenced was whole blood. The rearrangement uses TRBV5-1 and TRBJ2-3; D ambiguous. CDR3 in amino acids: CASSPARGTDTQYF. The CDR3 nucleotides read TGCGCCAGCAGCCCAGCCCGGGGCACAGATACGCAGTATTTT.